The 15 T cell receptor beta chains presented below share a single source sample, sequenced in a study of blood T cell repertoires in COVID-19. TCRdb keeps only in-frame clones here, not all; method: immunoSEQ multiplex PCR. The sample lists about 170,000 clones, approximately 92% occurring once. The sequenced sample consisted of peripheral blood. Receptors originate from a woman between 50 and 59 years old with acute or convalescent COVID-19.

This chain connects TRBV7-8 to TRBJ1-1; TRBD1 is a possible D gene (6 bases). The germline V and J ends were trimmed by 5 bases and 4 bases, with 20 bases remaining between them. The CDR3 is made up of 16 amino acids. Germline values: CDR1 SGHVS, CDR2 FQNEAQ. The CDR3 region is CASSPLGGGAGTEAFF. The CDR3 bases are TGTGCCAGCAGCCCTCTGGGCGGGGGCGCGGGCACTGAAGCTTTCTTT.

This chain joins TRBV4-3 and TRBJ2-1; 13 bases agree with TRBD2. The CDR3 sequence is 16 residues long. Germline V gives CDR1 LGHNA, CDR2 YSLEER. After removal of 3 bases from V and 2 bases from J, the junction contained 1 base not matched to a gene. CDR3 nucleotides: TGCGCCAGCAGCCAGGGACTAGCGGGAACCTACAATGAGCAGTTCTTC. Translation gives CASSQGLAGTYNEQFF.

This chain uses TRBV7-6 with TRBJ2-1; 10 positions agree with TRBD2. The CDR3 extends over 16 amino acids. After removal of 1 base from V and 8 bases from J, the junction contained 8 bases not matched to a gene. Germline V CDR1 and CDR2: SGHVS, FNYEAQ. CDR3 amino acids: CASSLVAAGGPDEQFF. The CDR3 nucleotides read TGTGCCAGCAGCTTAGTCGCAGCGGGAGGGCCTGATGAGCAGTTCTTC. The complete variable domain, with remaining parts taken from reference TRBV7-6 and TRBJ2-1, reads GAGVSQSPRYKVTKRGQDVALRCDPISGHVSLYWYRQALGQGPEFLTYFNYEAQQDKSGLPNDRFSAERPEGSISTLTIQRTEQRDSAMYRCASSLVAAGGPDEQFFGPGTRLTVL.

This sequence joins TRBV13 and TRBJ2-3, with 14 bases matching TRBD2. The junction had 7 bases not matched to a gene; V was cut back by 5 bases and J by 3 bases. Germline lookup yields CDR1 PRHDT and CDR2 FYEKMQ (reference sequence). CDR3 length: 17 residues. The CDR3 coding sequence is TGTGCCAGCAGCCGGACCGGGACTAGCGGGGGAACAGATACGCAGTATTTT. It translates to CASSRTGTSGGTDTQYF.

The table lists this clone with a count of one. V and J are TRBV18 and TRBJ2-2; 7 positions agree with TRBD1. This CDR3 has 16 residues. Germline assignment: CDR1 KGHSH and CDR2 LQKENI. The ends lost 4 bases at V and 5 bases at J; junction bases unmatched: 10. This chain's CDR3 is CASSLRQGRGTGELFF. The CDR3 DNA sequence: TGTGCCAGCTCACTCCGACAGGGCCGGGGAACCGGGGAGCTGTTTTTT.

V gene TRBV10-3 combines with J gene TRBJ2-1, with 7 nucleotides matching TRBD2. This CDR3 region has 16 residues. The trim removed 0 bases at V and 5 bases at J, leaving 7 bases unmatched. Germline values: CDR1 ENHRY, CDR2 SYGVKD. CDR3 residues: CAISESRGGVDNEQFF. The CDR3 coding sequence is TGTGCCATCAGTGAGTCGAGGGGAGGGGTCGACAATGAGCAGTTCTTC.

V gene TRBV7-2 combines with J gene TRBJ1-3; TRBD1 is a possible D gene (5 bases). V lost 5 bases and J lost 0, with 11 bases in between. The CDR3 runs to 15 residues. Germline V lookup: CDR1 SGHTA, CDR2 FQGNSA. Here the CDR3 DNA reads TGTGCCAGCAGCGCCGACAGACGCTCTGGAAACACCATATATTTT. Translating gives CASSADRRSGNTIYF.

V gene TRBV10-3 combines with J gene TRBJ1-6; D unresolved. This CDR3 has 16 residues. Trimming took off 3 bases at V and 5 bases at J, with 14 bases between the two ends. Germline V lookup: CDR1 ENHRY, CDR2 SYGVKD. CDR3 protein: CAISESLFQNNSPLHF. CDR3 nucleotide sequence: TGTGCCATCAGTGAATCGCTCTTTCAGAATAATTCACCCCTCCACTTT.

This clone occurred a few times. The chain uses TRBV5-1 and TRBJ2-7; 7 nucleotides match TRBD2. The J segment lost 5 bases and the V segment lost 0 bases, leaving 5 bases of the junction unmatched. The CDR3 covers 14 residues. Germline V gives CDR1 SGHRS, CDR2 YFSETQ. The CDR3 region has the DNA TGCGCCAGCAGCTTGGTGGGAGGGGTCCACGAGCAGTACTTC. This gives the protein CASSLVGGVHEQYF.

The chain uses TRBV3-1 (or the pseudogene TRBV3-2) and TRBJ1-1; D not certain. Germline lookup yields CDR1 LGHDT and CDR2 YNNKEL (reference sequence). The CDR3 spans 15 residues. The V and J ends lost 4 bases and 0 bases respectively, with 12 bases between them. The CDR3 region is CASSLGEVLNTEAFF. The CDR3 DNA reads TGTGCCAGCAGCCTCGGGGAGGTGTTGAACACTGAAGCTTTCTTT.

The chain employs TRBV6-5 and TRBJ1-4, with 9 bases that match TRBD1. Looked up from germline, CDR1 is MNHEY and CDR2 is SVGAGI. The CDR3 is made up of 13 amino acids. Losses at the gene ends were 9 bases for V and 5 bases for J; bases not matched to a gene: 4. CDR3 in amino acids: CASTGGWNEKLFF. The CDR3 region has the DNA TGTGCCAGTACAGGGGGCTGGAATGAAAAACTGTTTTTT.

This clone was detected only once. Here the CDR3 reads CSASYETSGGGEQFF. The CDR3 bases are TGCAGTGCTAGTTACGAGACTAGCGGGGGAGGTGAGCAGTTCTTC. The chain couples TRBV20-1 to TRBJ2-1; 12 nucleotides agree with TRBD2. Germline V gives CDR1 DFQATT, CDR2 SNEGSKA (reference sequence). With V trimmed by 3 bases and J by 9 bases, 9 bases remained unmatched. The CDR3 runs 15 residues.

The chain employs TRBV2 and TRBJ1-2, with D possibly matching TRBD1 (6 bases). There are 11 residues in the CDR3. Germline CDR1 and CDR2: SNHLY and FYNNEI. Deletions cut 6 bases from V and 4 bases from J, with 6 bases between. The CDR3 loop is CASRDSYGYTF. In DNA, the CDR3 is TGTGCCAGCAGGGACAGCTATGGCTACACCTTC.

The V and J genes are TRBV4-2 and TRBJ2-1; possibly TRBD2 for D (5 bases). There are 14 residues in the CDR3. V was pared by 0 bases and J by 8 bases, with 11 bases between. CDR1 is LGHNA, CDR2 YNFKEQ, per germline. Here the CDR3 reads CASSQDRGVDEQFF. CDR3 sequence (DNA): TGTGCCAGCAGCCAAGACCGGGGAGTAGATGAGCAGTTCTTC.

The chain couples TRBV6-5 to TRBJ1-1; 7 nucleotides line up with TRBD1. The CDR3 is made up of 14 amino acids. Trimming removed 6 bases from V and 0 bases from J; junction bases left unmatched: 4. The germline V gene has CDR1 MNHEY and CDR2 SVGAGI. For the CDR3, the DNA is TGTGCCAGCAGAAACAGGGGTGTGAACACTGAAGCTTTCTTT. Protein sequence: CASRNRGVNTEAFF.